These T cell receptor beta chains were read from a single sample in a study of identical twins. Using its own MiXCR run on the 5' RACE reads, TCRdb lists one record per CDR3 protein. In the table there are hundreds of thousands of distinct CDR3 sequences, 6% to 8.5% of which are singletons. The data also belong to a second study, concerning yellow fever vaccine responses in identical twins.

Source material: CD8+ T cells sorted from blood. These receptors were obtained from a woman between 18 and 29 years old in good health. CDR3s include the opening cysteine and the closing phenylalanine or tryptophan. Each record gives: J gene, V gene, clone size, D gene, CDR3 protein, CDR3 DNA. A D gene is named only where the DNA matches it firmly. Rows give clone size only sometimes, using once, few, many, or a class for an expanded clone.

j_call: TRBJ2-3
v_call: TRBV28
clone_size: many
d_call: .
cdr3_aa: CASSPGPVTPDTQYF
cdr3_nt: TGTGCCAGCAGTCCAGGACCGGTAACACCAGATACGCAGTATTTT

j_call: TRBJ2-1
v_call: TRBV27
clone_size: .
d_call: TRBD2
cdr3_aa: CASSLSAGVTYNEQFF
cdr3_nt: TGTGCCAGCAGTTTATCGGCGGGGGTTACCTACAATGAGCAGTTCTTC

j_call: TRBJ2-1
v_call: TRBV2
clone_size: .
d_call: .
cdr3_aa: CASSELTAGFYNEQFF
cdr3_nt: TGTGCCAGCAGTGAATTAACAGCGGGCTTTTACAATGAGCAGTTCTTC

j_call: TRBJ1-1
v_call: TRBV7-9
clone_size: .
d_call: .
cdr3_aa: CASSPGWGSDTEAFF
cdr3_nt: TGTGCCAGCAGCCCCGGTTGGGGGTCGGACACTGAAGCTTTCTTT

j_call: TRBJ1-5
v_call: TRBV21-1
clone_size: few
d_call: .
cdr3_aa: CASSKMEGTVYSNQPQHF
cdr3_nt: TGTGCCAGCAGCAAAATGGAGGGGACAGTTTATAGCAATCAGCCCCAGCATTTT

j_call: TRBJ2-3
v_call: TRBV19
clone_size: few
d_call: .
cdr3_aa: CASSIGGATTDTQYF
cdr3_nt: TGTGCCAGTAGTATTGGCGGGGCGACCACAGATACGCAGTATTTT

j_call: TRBJ2-1
v_call: TRBV7-8
clone_size: .
d_call: .
cdr3_aa: CASTSFVHEQFF
cdr3_nt: TGTGCCAGCACTAGCTTCGTGCATGAGCAGTTCTTC

j_call: TRBJ2-3
v_call: TRBV9
clone_size: .
d_call: TRBD2
cdr3_aa: CASSVEDLLAGGTLWADTQYF
cdr3_nt: TGTGCCAGCAGCGTAGAGGACCTGCTAGCGGGAGGGACGTTATGGGCAGATACGCAGTATTTT

j_call: TRBJ1-2
v_call: TRBV12-3/TRBV12-4
clone_size: many
d_call: .
cdr3_aa: CASSFGPVSYGYTF
cdr3_nt: TGTGCCAGCAGTTTCGGACCGGTGTCCTATGGCTACACCTTC

j_call: TRBJ1-6
v_call: TRBV15
clone_size: many
d_call: TRBD1
cdr3_aa: CATSPDTMDRGGSPLHF
cdr3_nt: TGTGCCACCAGCCCCGACACAATGGACAGGGGCGGTTCACCCCTCCACTTT

j_call: TRBJ1-2
v_call: TRBV29-1
clone_size: .
d_call: TRBD1
cdr3_aa: CSVGAGTGYGYTF
cdr3_nt: TGCAGCGTTGGGGCCGGGACAGGCTATGGCTACACCTTC

j_call: TRBJ2-1
v_call: TRBV6-2/TRBV6-3
clone_size: .
d_call: .
cdr3_aa: CASSYWPQRDNEQFF
cdr3_nt: TGTGCCAGCAGTTACTGGCCCCAGAGGGACAATGAGCAGTTCTTC

j_call: TRBJ2-3
v_call: TRBV6-1
clone_size: many
d_call: .
cdr3_aa: CASSEDPGGTDTQYF
cdr3_nt: TGTGCCAGCAGTGAAGATCCGGGTGGGACAGATACGCAGTATTTT

j_call: TRBJ2-1
v_call: TRBV11-2
clone_size: .
d_call: TRBD2
cdr3_aa: CASSPGLGSRWNEQFF
cdr3_nt: TGTGCCAGCAGCCCGGGACTAGGCTCAAGATGGAATGAGCAGTTCTTC

j_call: TRBJ2-3
v_call: TRBV10-3
clone_size: .
d_call: .
cdr3_aa: CAITRSGPTDTQYF
cdr3_nt: TGTGCCATCACGAGGTCGGGCCCCACAGATACGCAGTATTTT

j_call: TRBJ2-4
v_call: TRBV20-1
clone_size: .
d_call: .
cdr3_aa: CSANRDLAKNIQYF
cdr3_nt: TGCAGTGCTAACAGGGACCTAGCCAAAAACATTCAGTACTTC

j_call: TRBJ2-1
v_call: TRBV6-2/TRBV6-3
clone_size: many
d_call: TRBD2
cdr3_aa: CASTPTSGGNNEQFF
cdr3_nt: TGTGCCAGCACCCCAACTAGCGGGGGGAACAATGAGCAGTTCTTC

j_call: TRBJ2-1
v_call: TRBV25-1
clone_size: few
d_call: .
cdr3_aa: CASSESGSLEQFF
cdr3_nt: TGTGCCAGCAGTGAATCTGGCAGTCTGGAGCAGTTCTTC

j_call: TRBJ2-7
v_call: TRBV7-9
clone_size: few
d_call: .
cdr3_aa: CASSYGGQGYEQYF
cdr3_nt: TGTGCCAGCAGCTACGGCGGGCAAGGCTACGAGCAGTACTTC

j_call: TRBJ2-5
v_call: TRBV27
clone_size: .
d_call: .
cdr3_aa: CASSPDLGETQYF
cdr3_nt: TGTGCCAGCAGTCCCGACTTAGGGGAGACCCAGTACTTC

j_call: TRBJ1-1
v_call: TRBV9
clone_size: .
d_call: TRBD1
cdr3_aa: CASSVPTGMDTEAFF
cdr3_nt: TGTGCCAGCAGCGTTCCGACAGGGATGGACACTGAAGCTTTCTTT

j_call: TRBJ2-2
v_call: TRBV7-7
clone_size: .
d_call: .
cdr3_aa: CASSPGGGERNTGELFF
cdr3_nt: TGTGCCAGCAGCCCAGGGGGAGGAGAGAGGAACACCGGGGAGCTGTTTTTT